Presented here are 26 T cell receptor beta chains from one specimen sequenced in a study of brain T cells in children with intractable seizures (dated by TCRdb to about 2021). The time point label, as the study defines it: blood from clinic visit 5 months post-surgery; TSC patient then seizure free. Library method: the immunoSEQ multiplex PCR assay. In TCRdb, the immuneACCESS table is reduced to in-frame sequences with V and J assigned. These tables do not hold every clone; where another copy was compared, an unresolved V gene accounts for under half, and the others remain unexplained. This sample gives 300,000 to 400,000 clones in total; 93% of them show up just once. The ten largest clones capture approximately 5% of the sample. Source: peripheral blood, taken 4 to 5 months after surgery. These receptors were collected from a boy under two years old with tuberous sclerosis and intractable seizures.

This chain uses TRBV12-3 or TRBV12-4 with TRBJ1-1; D is undetermined. The V and J ends lost 2 bases and 10 bases respectively, with 8 bases between them. The length of the CDR3 is 11 residues. In DNA form, the CDR3 reads TGTGCCAGCAGTTTAAACGGAGGAGCTTTCTTT. Amino acid sequence: CASSLNGGAFF.

The chain joins TRBV19 to TRBJ2-7; TRBD1 or TRBD2 may be the D gene (6 bases each). CDR3 size: 14 residues. Looked up from germline, CDR1 is LNHDA and CDR2 is SQIVND (reference sequence). Trimming left V 3 bases short and J 3 bases short, with 12 bases between. DNA for the CDR3: TGTGCCAGTAGTATGAAGGGGGGAGGCTACGAGCAGTACTTC. Translated: CASSMKGGGYEQYF.

This clone appeared once. The chain recombines TRBV5-1 with TRBJ2-3, with a weak D call TRBD2 (6 bases). V was shortened by 0 bases and J by 1 base, with 6 bases between the two germline ends. This CDR3 region has 14 residues. CDR1 and CDR2 from the germline V gene are SGHRS and YFSETQ. The CDR3 region is CASSLGRGTDTQYF. DNA of the CDR3: TGCGCCAGCAGCTTGGGGAGGGGCACAGATACGCAGTATTTT.

V and J are TRBV25-1 and TRBJ2-1; tentatively, D is TRBD2 (6 bases). This CDR3 has 15 amino acids. Germline V gene lookup returns CDR1 MGHDK and CDR2 SYGVNS. Trimming removed 1 base from V and 3 bases from J, with 10 bases in between. DNA for the CDR3: TGTGCCAGCAGTGAATGGGGGGACCACTACAATGAGCAGTTCTTC. This sequence encodes CASSEWGDHYNEQFF.

V is TRBV27 and J is TRBJ1-2; no firm D call. The germline V gene has CDR1 MNHEY and CDR2 SMNVEV (reference sequence). CDR3 length equals 13 residues. Trimming removed 5 bases at V and 6 bases at J, with 13 bases between. The CDR3 protein is CASSPGRSNGYTF. The CDR3 DNA is TGTGCCAGCAGTCCTGGACGGAGTAATGGCTACACCTTC.

The chain recombines TRBV7-2 with TRBJ2-7, with TRBD2 identical over 7 bases. V lost 5 bases and J lost 3; bases outside the gene matches: 7. The CDR3 covers 14 residues. Germline V gene data show CDR1 as SGHTA and CDR2 as FQGNSA. CDR3 bases: TGTGCCAGCAGCCAGTGGGGGGGGGTCTACGAGCAGTACTTC. It specifies CASSQWGGVYEQYF.

The rearrangement links TRBV30 to TRBJ2-2; D is undetermined. CDR3 length: 11 amino acids. Germline CDR1 is GTSNPN and CDR2 is SVGIG (reference sequence). Trimming removed 5 bases from V and 8 bases from J, with 9 bases in between. The CDR3 sequence is CAWDISGELFF. CDR3 nucleotides: TGTGCCTGGGACATATCTGGGGAGCTGTTTTTT.

This rearrangement joins TRBV11-3 to TRBJ1-3; D not certain. V dropped 1 base and J dropped 6 bases, with 13 bases sitting between them. CDR1 and CDR2 (germline): SGHNT, YENEEA. The CDR3 runs to 15 residues. CDR3 residues: CASSLGSLPENTIYF. The CDR3 DNA sequence: TGTGCCAGCAGCTTAGGTTCGTTGCCAGAAAACACCATATATTTT.

This chain joins TRBV19 and TRBJ1-1; the D is unclear. The CDR3 is 14 residues long. Trimming took 0 bases from V and 2 from J, leaving 7 bases between them. Germline V gene sequence: CDR1 LNHDA, CDR2 SQIVND (reference sequence). CDR3 DNA: TGTGCCAGTAGTATAGACCCTCCCAACACTGAAGCTTTCTTT. Its protein is CASSIDPPNTEAFF.

V gene TRBV7-2 combines with J gene TRBJ2-3; tentative D call: TRBD2 (5 bases). V was pared by 6 bases and J by 2 bases, with 15 bases between. This CDR3 is 15 amino acids long. Germline loops: CDR1 SGHTA, CDR2 FQGNSA. CDR3 DNA sequence: TGTGCCAGCAGTCACGACGGGGTGAACACAGATACGCAGTATTTT. This gives the protein CASSHDGVNTDTQYF. The complete variable domain, with remaining parts taken from reference TRBV7-2 and TRBJ2-3, reads GAGVSQSPSNKVTEKGKDVELRCDPISGHTALYWYRQSLGQGLEFLIYFQGNSAPDKSGLPSDRFSAERTGGSVSTLTIQRTQQEDSAVYLCASSHDGVNTDTQYFGPGTRLTVL.

V is TRBV19 and J is TRBJ1-5; D is possibly TRBD1 (6 bases). Germline CDR1 LNHDA, CDR2 SQIVND (reference sequence). The CDR3 covers 15 residues. V lost 2 bases and J 2 bases, leaving 10 bases between the germline ends. The DNA of the CDR3 is TGTGCCAGTAGTATACAGTCAGGGGGCAATCAGCCCCAGCATTTT. Amino acids: CASSIQSGGNQPQHF. Full variable domain (remainder filled in from reference TRBV19 and TRBJ1-5): DGGITQSPKYLFRKEGQNVTLSCEQNLNHDAMYWYRQDPGQGLRLIYYSQIVNDFQKGDIAEGYSVSREKKESFPLTVTSAQKNPTAFYLCASSIQSGGNQPQHFGDGTRLSIL.

The chain carries TRBV5-5 and TRBJ2-7; no clear D. From germline, CDR1 is SGHKS and CDR2 YYEKEE (reference sequence). V gave up 0 bases and J gave up 7 bases, with 5 bases separating them. CDR3 size: 11 residues. CDR3 DNA sequence: TGTGCCAGCAGCTTGGATGGGGAGCAGTACTTC. This codes for CASSLDGEQYF. Filled out from reference TRBV5-5 and TRBJ2-7, the complete variable domain reads DAGVTQSPTHLIKTRGQQVTLRCSPISGHKSVSWYQQVLGQGPQFIFQYYEKEERGRGNFPDRFSARQFPNYSSELNVNALLLGDSALYLCASSLDGEQYFGPGTRLTVT.

The CDR3 region is CASNGGSLITYEQYF. The CDR3 region has the DNA TGTGCCAGCAATGGAGGGTCTCTAATCACCTACGAGCAGTACTTC. The rearrangement joins TRBV2 to TRBJ2-7; the D gene is possibly TRBD2 (6 bases). The V and J ends lost 7 bases and 2 bases respectively, with 18 bases between them. This CDR3 spans 15 amino acids. Germline CDR1 and CDR2: SNHLY and FYNNEI.

V and J are TRBV19 and TRBJ2-4, with unresolved D. CDR1 and CDR2 (germline): LNHDA, SQIVND (reference sequence). Trimming pared 6 bases from V and 8 bases from J, leaving 14 bases between. The CDR3 loop spans 13 amino acids. CDR3 amino acids: CASSQSRGDIQYF. The CDR3 DNA reads TGTGCCAGTAGCCAATCACGTGGGGACATTCAGTACTTC.

This clone was seen once. The V gene is TRBV4-1, the J gene TRBJ2-3; D uncertain. Trimming shortened V by 1 base and J by 3 bases, and 8 bases separated the two germline ends. CDR1 and CDR2 from the germline V gene are MGHRA and YSYEKL. The CDR3 is 14 amino acids. This chain's CDR3 is CASSQAPVTDTQYF. CDR3 sequence (DNA): TGCGCCAGCAGCCAAGCGCCGGTTACAGATACGCAGTATTTT.

The gene calls are TRBV5-6 and TRBJ1-3, with 7 bases matching TRBD1. The CDR3 is made up of 15 amino acids. Germline V lookup: CDR1 SGHDT, CDR2 YYEEEE. Trimming took 4 bases from V and 2 from J; bases not matched to a gene: 6. As DNA, the CDR3 is TGTGCCAGCAGCAGGGGGCAAGGTACTGGAAACACCATATATTTT. Translated: CASSRGQGTGNTIYF.

The chain uses TRBV19 and TRBJ2-7; D is possibly TRBD2 (5 bases). With 10 bases removed from V and 4 bases from J, the gap between germline ends came to 11 bases. The CDR3 covers 11 residues. CDR1 is LNHDA and CDR2 is SQIVND in the germline V gene (reference sequence). This CDR3 reads CATSWEYEQYF. CDR3 nucleotide sequence: TGTGCCACCTCTTGGGAGTACGAGCAGTACTTC. The full variable domain, with the rest looked up from reference TRBV19 and TRBJ2-7, is DGGITQSPKYLFRKEGQNVTLSCEQNLNHDAMYWYRQDPGQGLRLIYYSQIVNDFQKGDIAEGYSVSREKKESFPLTVTSAQKNPTAFYLCATSWEYEQYFGPGTRLTVT.

The gene calls are TRBV28 and TRBJ2-2; 11 bases are a match to TRBD1. Germline CDR1 reads MDHEN; CDR2 reads SYDVKM. The CDR3 covers 17 residues. V lost 4 bases and J lost 1; bases outside the gene matches: 5. Written as DNA, the CDR3 is TGTGCCAGCAGTTCCGGACAGGGGGCGAGGAACACCGGGGAGCTGTTTTTT. Its translation is CASSSGQGARNTGELFF.

The chain carries TRBV6-1 and TRBJ2-1, with TRBD2 matching over 7 bases. CDR1 and CDR2 (germline): MNHNS, SASEGT. CDR3 length equals 15 residues. V dropped 2 bases and J dropped 8; count of bases not matched to a gene: 9. Here the CDR3 reads CASSEMGGTGDEQFF. The CDR3 DNA reads as TGTGCCAGCAGTGAAATGGGAGGGACCGGAGATGAGCAGTTCTTC.

This clone was counted a few times. The rearrangement uses TRBV2 and TRBJ1-1; D remains ambiguous. The CDR3 covers 13 residues. Germline V lookup: CDR1 SNHLY, CDR2 FYNNEI. Deletions cut 2 bases from V and 1 base from J, with 5 bases between. The DNA for the CDR3 is TGTGCCAGCAGTGAAAACAGGAACACTGAAGCTTTCTTT. Its translation is CASSENRNTEAFF. The whole variable domain, remainder taken from reference TRBV2 and TRBJ1-1, is EPEVTQTPSHQVTQMGQEVILRCVPISNHLYFYWYRQILGQKVEFLVSFYNNEISEKSEIFDDQFSVERPDGSNFTLKIRSTKLEDSAMYFCASSENRNTEAFFGQGTRLTVV.

The chain combines TRBV19 with TRBJ2-7; no clear D. This CDR3 is built from 12 residues. V lost 2 bases, J lost 5 bases, and 7 bases lay in between. Germline loops: CDR1 LNHDA, CDR2 SQIVND (reference sequence). Here the CDR3 reads CASSIPGNEQYF. Here the CDR3 DNA reads TGTGCCAGTAGTATACCAGGTAACGAGCAGTACTTC.

V and J are TRBV9 and TRBJ2-1, with a weak D call TRBD2 (5 bases). Germline CDR1 SGDLS, CDR2 YYNGEE. Trimming took 3 bases from V and 0 from J, leaving 10 bases between them. CDR3 length equals 15 residues. CDR3 sequence reads: CASSAIGSSYNEQFF. DNA for the CDR3: TGTGCCAGCAGCGCAATAGGGAGCTCCTACAATGAGCAGTTCTTC. Complete variable domain (other parts from reference TRBV9 and TRBJ2-1): DSGVTQTPKHLITATGQRVTLRCSPRSGDLSVYWYQQSLDQGLQFLIQYYNGEERAKGNILERFSAQQFPDLHSELNLSSLELGDSALYFCASSAIGSSYNEQFFGPGTRLTVL.

The rearrangement links TRBV3-1 (or the pseudogene TRBV3-2) to TRBJ2-3; possibly TRBD1 or TRBD2 for D (5 bases each). The germline CDR1 and CDR2 sequences are LGHDT and YNNKEL (reference sequence). The CDR3 has 16 residues. V lost 0 bases and J lost 5, with 15 bases in between. For the CDR3, the DNA is TGTGCCAGCAGCCAAGATTACGGGACGAACCGAGATACGCAGTATTTT. Encoded protein: CASSQDYGTNRDTQYF.

The gene calls are TRBV15 and TRBJ2-7; a possible D gene is TRBD2 (5 bases). V lost 0 bases to trimming and J lost 1 base, with 13 bases between them. Germline V gene data show CDR1 as LNHNV and CDR2 as YYDKDF (reference sequence). The CDR3 spans 16 residues. The CDR3 here is CATSRDRLAGSYEQYF. The CDR3 bases are TGTGCCACCAGCAGAGATAGGCTAGCCGGTTCCTACGAGCAGTACTTC.

The rearrangement links TRBV7-3 to TRBJ2-1; no reliable D call. Trimming stripped 5 bases from V and 6 bases from J, with 14 bases between. CDR3 size: 14 residues. The germline gives CDR1 SGHTA, CDR2 FQGTGA. For the CDR3, the DNA is TGTGCCAGCAGCCAATTCGAGGTTTTCAATGAGCAGTTCTTC. This encodes CASSQFEVFNEQFF.

The chain couples TRBV12-3 or TRBV12-4 to TRBJ2-5; D might be TRBD1 or TRBD2, each matching 6 bases. The germline V and J ends were trimmed by 8 bases and 5 bases, with 9 bases remaining between them. The CDR3 is 11 amino acids. The CDR3 spells CASRGLETQYF. CDR3 nucleotide sequence: TGTGCCAGCCGGGGGCTGGAGACCCAGTACTTC.